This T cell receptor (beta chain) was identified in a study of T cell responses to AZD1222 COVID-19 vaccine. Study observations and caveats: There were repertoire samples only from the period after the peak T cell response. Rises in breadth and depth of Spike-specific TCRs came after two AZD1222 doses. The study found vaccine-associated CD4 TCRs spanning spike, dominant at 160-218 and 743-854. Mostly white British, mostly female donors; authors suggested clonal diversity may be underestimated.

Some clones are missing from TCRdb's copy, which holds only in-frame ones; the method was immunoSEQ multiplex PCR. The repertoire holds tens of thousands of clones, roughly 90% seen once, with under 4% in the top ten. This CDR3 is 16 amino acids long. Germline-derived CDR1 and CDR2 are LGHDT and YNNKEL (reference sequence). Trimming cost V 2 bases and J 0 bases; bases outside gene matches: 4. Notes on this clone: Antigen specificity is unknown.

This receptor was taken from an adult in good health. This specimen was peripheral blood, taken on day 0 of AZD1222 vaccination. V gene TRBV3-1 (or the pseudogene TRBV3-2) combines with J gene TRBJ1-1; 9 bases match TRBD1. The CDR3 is CASSQFGQGMNTEAFF. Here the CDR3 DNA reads TGTGCCAGCAGCCAATTTGGACAGGGGATGAACACTGAAGCTTTCTTT.